This T cell receptor (beta chain) appears in the sequencing data of a study of blood T cell repertoires in COVID-19. On the study more broadly: Nucleic acid was either cDNA or gDNA, and it came from T cells, B-cell-depleted T cells, or PBMCs.

Produced via immunoSEQ multiplex PCR; TCRdb's table is partial and in-frame only. The sample has 140,000 to 150,000 clones, roughly 84% seen once; the top ten hold 5.8%. Trimming stripped 8 bases from V and 0 bases from J, with 11 bases between. CDR3 length equals 14 residues. Germline V gene lookup returns CDR1 SNHLY and CDR2 FYNNEI. Sequences were obtained from PBMCs or T cells enriched from blood (not recorded which). The V and J genes are TRBV2 and TRBJ1-5; no firm D call. The receptor was isolated from a woman aged 45-59 years who had been exposed to COVID-19. For the CDR3, the DNA is TGTGCCAGCTCCACAGATTTTAGCAATCAGCCCCAGCATTTT. Protein sequence: CASSTDFSNQPQHF.